The 24 T cell receptor beta chains in this list originate from one sample, sequenced in a study of CD8 T cells in Susac syndrome. The authors reverse transcribed roughly 0.5 to 1 ug RNA with random hexamers. TCRdb reprocessed the immunoSEQ multiplex PCR reads with MiXCR, giving one entry per CDR3 protein. This sample has tens of thousands of distinct CDR3 sequences, with about 91% found just once. Source material: CD8+ T cells from PBMCs. Receptor source: a human donor with multiple sclerosis.

V is TRBV4-3 and J is TRBJ2-1; D might be TRBD2 (6 bases). Germline V gene data show CDR1 as LGHNA and CDR2 as YSLEER. The CDR3 totals 15 residues. V was cut by 2 bases and J by 8 bases, with 16 bases left in between. Here the CDR3 reads CASSQHRDLGDEQFF. The CDR3 DNA reads as TGCGCCAGCAGCCAACACCGGGACTTGGGGGATGAGCAGTTCTTC.

The rearrangement links TRBV27 to TRBJ2-1; 9 bases match TRBD2. This CDR3 spans 15 amino acids. The V segment lost 4 bases and the J segment 1 base; nucleotides outside the gene matches: 2. Germline values: CDR1 MNHEY, CDR2 SMNVEV (reference sequence). DNA of the CDR3: TGTGCCAGCAGTTCCGGACTAGCGTCCTACAATGAGCAGTTCTTC. Translation gives CASSSGLASYNEQFF.

Only one count was recorded for this clonotype. The chain employs TRBV27 and TRBJ2-7; perhaps TRBD1 as D (5 bases). Germline CDR1 reads MNHEY; CDR2 reads SMNVEV (reference sequence). The CDR3 is 13 residues long. V was clipped by 6 bases and J by 3 bases, with 12 bases between them. The DNA of the CDR3 is TGTGCCAGCAGCCAGGGCCCACTCTACGAGCAGTACTTC. This sequence encodes CASSQGPLYEQYF.

This chain links TRBV30 with TRBJ2-7; D is ambiguous. Deletions cut 1 base from V and 4 bases from J, with 8 bases between. The V gene's germline CDR1 is GTSNPN and CDR2 SVGIG (reference sequence). This CDR3 spans 12 amino acids. The CDR3 coding sequence is TGTGCCTGGAGTGCCAACATTTACGAGCAGTACTTC. It translates to CAWSANIYEQYF.

This chain connects TRBV15 to TRBJ2-7; D is unresolved. CDR1 LNHNV and CDR2 YYDKDF come from the germline V gene (reference sequence). This CDR3 is 19 amino acids long. V was shortened by 0 bases and J by 5 bases, with 26 bases between the two germline ends. CDR3 sequence (DNA): TGTGCCACCAGCAGAGATTTGGTGTTGCCACTTCGGATTTCCCACGAGCAGTACTTC. Translation gives CATSRDLVLPLRISHEQYF.

The rearrangement joins TRBV4-1 to TRBJ1-1; D gene uncertain. V shed 2 bases and J shed 1 base, with 5 bases lying between them. Germline CDR1 is MGHRA and CDR2 is YSYEKL. The CDR3 totals 13 residues. This chain's CDR3 is CASSQTENTEAFF. DNA for the CDR3: TGCGCCAGCAGCCAAACGGAGAACACTGAAGCTTTCTTT.

This clonotype was recorded only once. The chain is built from TRBV5-8 and TRBJ1-1; D gene unclear. The CDR3 consists of 12 residues. V was clipped by 3 bases and J by 3 bases, with 6 bases between them. Germline V lookup: CDR1 SGHTS, CDR2 YDEGEE. The CDR3 DNA follows: TGTGCCAGCAGCTATGGGGACACTGAAGCTTTCTTT. Translated: CASSYGDTEAFF.

The V gene is TRBV5-1, the J gene TRBJ2-1, with D perhaps matching TRBD2 (7 bases). From germline, CDR1 is SGHRS and CDR2 YFSETQ. The CDR3 is 16 residues long. V was trimmed by 4 bases and J by 7 bases, leaving 21 bases between them. CDR3 sequence reads: CASSQRTRGFGNEQFF. The CDR3 coding sequence is TGCGCCAGCAGCCAACGGACTAGGGGGTTCGGAAATGAGCAGTTCTTC. Full variable domain (remainder filled in from reference TRBV5-1 and TRBJ2-1): KAGVTQTPRYLIKTRGQQVTLSCSPISGHRSVSWYQQTPGQGLQFLFEYFSETQRNKGNFPGRFSGRQFSNSRSEMNVSTLELGDSALYLCASSQRTRGFGNEQFFGPGTRLTVL.

The V call is TRBV20-1, the J call TRBJ2-2; 8 bases are a match to TRBD2. Germline loops: CDR1 DFQATT, CDR2 SNEGSKA (reference sequence). The CDR3 contains 19 residues. Losses at the gene ends were 6 bases for V and 4 bases for J; bases not matched to a gene: 22. CDR3 region: CSAFPGLVRSPETTGELFF. The DNA of the CDR3 is TGCAGTGCATTTCCGGGACTAGTGAGAAGCCCGGAAACCACCGGGGAGCTGTTTTTT.

The rearrangement uses TRBV20-1 and TRBJ1-4; D is unclear. V lost 7 bases and J 5 bases, leaving 5 bases between the germline ends. CDR1 and CDR2 from the germline V gene are DFQATT and SNEGSKA (reference sequence). This CDR3 comprises 10 residues. Written as DNA, the CDR3 is TGCAGTGTACGGAATGAAAAACTGTTTTTT. This gives the protein CSVRNEKLFF.

This chain uses TRBV25-1 with TRBJ2-3; TRBD2 matches 9 bases. This CDR3 has 17 amino acids. Germline-derived CDR1 and CDR2 are MGHDK and SYGVNS. V lost 7 bases to trimming and J lost 3 bases; unmatched junction nucleotides: 14. The DNA for the CDR3 is TGTGCCAGCATCGGGACTAGCAGAGGTCTTGGTACAGATACGCAGTATTTT. Residues: CASIGTSRGLGTDTQYF.

This clonotype was found once. The chain links TRBV18 to TRBJ1-5; the D is unclear. The CDR3 has 14 amino acids. The germline gives CDR1 KGHSH, CDR2 LQKENI. V shed 2 bases and J shed 4 bases, with 9 bases lying between them. In DNA, the CDR3 is TGTGCCAGCTCACCAGGGAGGCTAAATCAGCCCCAGCATTTT. Amino acid sequence: CASSPGRLNQPQHF.

The chain uses TRBV5-1 and TRBJ1-2; 7 bases align to TRBD1. Looked up from germline, CDR1 is SGHRS and CDR2 is YFSETQ. The junction had 7 bases not matched to a gene; V was cut back by 4 bases and J by 1 base. The CDR3 covers 15 residues. The CDR3 spells CASSISTGLNYGYTF. CDR3 in DNA: TGCGCCAGCAGCATCTCGACAGGGCTTAACTATGGCTACACCTTC.

This sequence joins TRBV12-5 and TRBJ2-3, with D tentatively TRBD2 (5 bases). The germline V and J ends were trimmed by 5 bases and 2 bases, with 14 bases remaining between them. The CDR3 is 15 residues long. Germline loops: CDR1 LGHNT, CDR2 FRNRAP. The CDR3 DNA sequence: TGTGCTAGTGGTATCCGGGATATCATCACAGATACGCAGTATTTT. Its translation: CASGIRDIITDTQYF. Complete variable domain (other parts from reference TRBV12-5 and TRBJ2-3): DARVTQTPRHKVTEMGQEVTMRCQPILGHNTVFWYRQTMMQGLELLAYFRNRAPLDDSGMPKDRFSAEMPDATLATLKIQPSEPRDSAVYFCASGIRDIITDTQYFGPGTRLTVL.

The V and J genes are TRBV20-1 and TRBJ2-3, with unresolved D. CDR3 length: 15 residues. The V gene lost 0 bases and the J gene lost 2 bases, with 12 bases spanning the gap. The germline gives CDR1 DFQATT, CDR2 SNEGSKA (reference sequence). CDR3 region: CSARDRQRTTDTQYF. Written as DNA, the CDR3 is TGCAGTGCTAGAGATCGTCAGCGAACCACAGATACGCAGTATTTT.

The rearrangement uses TRBV13 and TRBJ2-1; D is ambiguous. The CDR3 runs 16 residues. Trimming took off 3 bases at V and 4 bases at J, with 16 bases between the two ends. Germline V lookup: CDR1 PRHDT, CDR2 FYEKMQ (reference sequence). DNA for the CDR3: TGTGCCAGCAGCTTTGGGCCCCGTAGTCCTTACAATGAGCAGTTCTTC. Encoded protein: CASSFGPRSPYNEQFF.

J is TRBJ2-3 and V is TRBV7-8; either TRBD1 or TRBD2 may supply D (5 bases each). Germline CDR1 is SGHVS and CDR2 is FQNEAQ. The CDR3 is 18 residues long. V lost 4 bases, J lost 2 bases, and 22 bases lay in between. The CDR3 DNA follows: TGTGCCAGCAGCTCCGGGGACGCGCCGAACAGGATCACAGATACGCAGTATTTT. This translates into CASSSGDAPNRITDTQYF.

The V call is TRBV6-1, the J call TRBJ2-7, with D unclear. Germline CDR1 MNHNS, CDR2 SASEGT. This CDR3 is 14 amino acids long. V was clipped by 0 bases and J by 3 bases, with 9 bases between them. The CDR3 DNA is TGTGCCAGCAGTGAAGCCACGGAATTCTACGAGCAGTACTTC. Translated, it gives CASSEATEFYEQYF.

The rearrangement links TRBV5-1 to TRBJ2-1; 7 bases map to TRBD1. The germline V gene encodes CDR1 SGHRS and CDR2 YFSETQ. The CDR3 has 16 residues. V lost 4 bases and J lost 0; bases outside the gene matches: 7. This chain's CDR3 is CASSRDSPSSYNEQFF. CDR3 DNA sequence: TGCGCCAGCAGCAGGGACAGTCCGAGCTCCTACAATGAGCAGTTCTTC.

This chain uses TRBV7-9 with TRBJ2-3, with 10 positions matching TRBD1. V dropped 4 bases and J dropped 6; count of bases not matched to a gene: 13. The CDR3 is 17 residues long. CDR1 is SEHNR and CDR2 is FQNEAQ in the germline V gene (reference sequence). The CDR3 here is CASSYPDRGLGGDTQYF. The CDR3 DNA is TGTGCCAGCAGCTACCCTGACAGGGGGCTAGGAGGGGATACGCAGTATTTT.

In DNA, the CDR3 is TGTGCCACCAGCAGATTAGCCGAGACCCAGTACTTC. This gives the protein CATSRLAETQYF. The chain joins TRBV15 to TRBJ2-5; D not certain. The length of the CDR3 is 12 residues. Per germline, CDR1 LNHNV and CDR2 YYDKDF (reference sequence). The V end lost 2 bases, the J end lost 5 bases, and 6 bases lay between the germline ends.

The rearrangement links TRBV6-5 to TRBJ1-6; 8 bases agree with TRBD1. CDR1 is MNHEY, CDR2 SVGAGI, per germline. V trimming: 5 bases; J trimming: 7 bases; junction bases outside the gene matches: 7. CDR3 size: 15 residues. DNA of the CDR3: TGTGCCAGCAGTCAAACGACAGGGGTGAATTCACCCCTCCACTTT. It specifies CASSQTTGVNSPLHF.

The chain couples TRBV30 to TRBJ2-1; maybe TRBD2 (6 bases). Germline assignment: CDR1 GTSNPN and CDR2 SVGIG (reference sequence). This CDR3 has 17 amino acids. The ends were cut back, 0 bases at V and 9 bases at J, with 24 bases in the middle. CDR3 in amino acids: CAWSVPPQRLERGEQFF. CDR3 nucleotides: TGTGCCTGGAGTGTACCTCCTCAAAGACTAGAGAGAGGTGAGCAGTTCTTC.

This clonotype was seen a few times. The rearrangement links TRBV12-3 or TRBV12-4 to TRBJ2-2; D is unclear. V was trimmed by 3 bases and J by 2 bases, leaving 4 bases between them. This CDR3 contains 13 residues. The CDR3 DNA follows: TGTGCCAGCAGTTTTGGTAACACCGGGGAGCTGTTTTTT. Amino acids: CASSFGNTGELFF.